This T cell receptor (beta chain) was recovered during a study of post-analysis software for immune sequencing data. Prepared TCR beta cDNA libraries contained unique molecular identifiers. One entry per CDR3 protein, called by TCRdb with MiXCR from the PCR reads. The table shows about 430,000 distinct CDR3 sequences, with roughly 40% occurring only once. Trimming took 0 bases from V and 5 from J, leaving 14 bases between them. Germline V gives CDR1 SGHRS, CDR2 YFSETQ. The CDR3 is 16 amino acids. Remarks on this clonotype: The target antigen is unknown.

General observations from the study: Relative to controls, patients had 4 or 5 TRBV segments at higher frequency, with TRBV5-6, TRBV5-1 and TRBV20-1 among these.

Sample: blood. The V and J genes are TRBV5-1 and TRBJ1-4; TRBD1 is a possible D gene (5 bases). The receptor was derived from a girl aged 2 to 9 with multiple sclerosis. CDR3 sequence: CASSLDFRVRNEKLFF. CDR3 in DNA: TGCGCCAGCAGCTTGGATTTCAGGGTGCGGAATGAAAAACTGTTTTTT.